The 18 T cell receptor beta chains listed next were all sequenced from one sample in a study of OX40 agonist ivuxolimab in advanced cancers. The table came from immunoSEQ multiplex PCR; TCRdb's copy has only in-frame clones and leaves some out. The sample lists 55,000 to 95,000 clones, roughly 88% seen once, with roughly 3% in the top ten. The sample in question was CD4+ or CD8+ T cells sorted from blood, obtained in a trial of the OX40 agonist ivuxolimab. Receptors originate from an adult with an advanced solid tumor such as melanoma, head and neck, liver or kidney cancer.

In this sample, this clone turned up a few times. The CDR3 nucleotides read TGTGCCAGCAGCTTGGTGGTTCGGGACAGGGGATATCGCAATCAGCCCCAGCATTTT. Translation: CASSLVVRDRGYRNQPQHF. The J gene is TRBJ1-5, the V gene TRBV5-4, with 10 bases identical to TRBD1. The CDR3 is made up of 19 amino acids. J was trimmed by 2 bases and V by 0 bases; bases with no gene match: 11. Germline assignment: CDR1 SGHNT and CDR2 YYREEE (reference sequence).

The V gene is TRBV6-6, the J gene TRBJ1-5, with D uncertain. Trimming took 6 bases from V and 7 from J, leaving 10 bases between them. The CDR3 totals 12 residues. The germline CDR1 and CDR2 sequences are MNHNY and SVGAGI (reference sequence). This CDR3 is CASSPPSQPQHF. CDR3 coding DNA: TGTGCCAGCAGCCCCCCCAGCCAGCCCCAGCATTTT.

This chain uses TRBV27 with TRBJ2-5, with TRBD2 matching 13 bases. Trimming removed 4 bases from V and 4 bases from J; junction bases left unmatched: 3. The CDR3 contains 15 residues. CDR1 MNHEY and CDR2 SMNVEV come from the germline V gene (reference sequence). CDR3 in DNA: TGTGCCAGCAGTTCGGGACTAGCGGGACTAGAGACCCAGTACTTC. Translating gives CASSSGLAGLETQYF.

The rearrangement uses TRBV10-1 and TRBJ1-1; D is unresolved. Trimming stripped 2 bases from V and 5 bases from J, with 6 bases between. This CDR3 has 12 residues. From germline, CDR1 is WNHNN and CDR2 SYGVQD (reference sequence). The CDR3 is CASSEDGTEAFF. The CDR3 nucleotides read TGCGCCAGCAGTGAGGATGGGACTGAAGCTTTCTTT.

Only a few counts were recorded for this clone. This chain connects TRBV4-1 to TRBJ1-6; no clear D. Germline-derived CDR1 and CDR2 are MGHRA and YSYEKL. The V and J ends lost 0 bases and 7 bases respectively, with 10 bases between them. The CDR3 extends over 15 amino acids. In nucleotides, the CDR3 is TGCGCCAGCAGCCAAGAAGAACGGCAAAATTCACCCCTCCACTTT. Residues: CASSQEERQNSPLHF.

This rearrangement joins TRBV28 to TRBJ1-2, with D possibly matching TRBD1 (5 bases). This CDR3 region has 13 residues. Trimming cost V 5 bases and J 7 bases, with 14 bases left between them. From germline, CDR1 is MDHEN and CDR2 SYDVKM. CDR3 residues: CASSPGRAAGYTF. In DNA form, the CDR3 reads TGTGCCAGCAGTCCAGGCAGGGCCGCTGGCTACACCTTC.

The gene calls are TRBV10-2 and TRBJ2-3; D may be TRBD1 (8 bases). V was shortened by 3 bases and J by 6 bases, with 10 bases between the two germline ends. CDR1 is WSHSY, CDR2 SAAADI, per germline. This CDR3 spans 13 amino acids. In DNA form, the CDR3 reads TGCGCCAGCAGTGAACAGGGGGGGGATACGCAGTATTTT. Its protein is CASSEQGGDTQYF.

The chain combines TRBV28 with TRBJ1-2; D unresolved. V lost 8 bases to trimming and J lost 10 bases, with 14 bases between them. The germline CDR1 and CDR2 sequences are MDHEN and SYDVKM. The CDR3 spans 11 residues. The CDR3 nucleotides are TGTGCCAGCGCAGTAGAGGGAGCCTACACCTTC. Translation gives CASAVEGAYTF.

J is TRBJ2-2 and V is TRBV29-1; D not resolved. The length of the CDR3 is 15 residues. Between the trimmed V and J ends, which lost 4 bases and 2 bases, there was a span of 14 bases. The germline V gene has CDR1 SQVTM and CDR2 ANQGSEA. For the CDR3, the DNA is TGCAGCGTTGTCCACAGACCATTAAACACCGGGGAGCTGTTTTTT. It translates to CSVVHRPLNTGELFF.

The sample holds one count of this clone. The CDR3 here is CASSLEQSYGYTF. CDR3 DNA: TGTGCCAGCAGCTTAGAACAGTCATATGGCTACACCTTC. This chain uses TRBV7-9 with TRBJ1-2, with D uncertain. The CDR3 runs to 13 residues. Deletions cut 1 base from V and 5 bases from J, with 8 bases between. From germline, CDR1 is SEHNR and CDR2 FQNEAQ (reference sequence).

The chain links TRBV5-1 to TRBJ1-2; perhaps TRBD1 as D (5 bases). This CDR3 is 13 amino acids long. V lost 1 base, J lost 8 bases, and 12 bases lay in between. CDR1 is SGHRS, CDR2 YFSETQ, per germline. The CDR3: CASSLSPGNGYTF. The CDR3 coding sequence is TGCGCCAGCAGCTTGTCTCCAGGGAACGGCTACACCTTC.

The CDR3 bases are TGTGCCAGCAGCTTAGGAGCGGGGACAGGGACCCAGTACTTC. It encodes CASSLGAGTGTQYF. V gene TRBV7-9 combines with J gene TRBJ2-5; maybe TRBD1 (8 bases). The CDR3 contains 14 residues. The V end lost 1 base, the J end lost 7 bases, and 13 bases lay between the germline ends. The germline gives CDR1 SEHNR, CDR2 FQNEAQ (reference sequence).

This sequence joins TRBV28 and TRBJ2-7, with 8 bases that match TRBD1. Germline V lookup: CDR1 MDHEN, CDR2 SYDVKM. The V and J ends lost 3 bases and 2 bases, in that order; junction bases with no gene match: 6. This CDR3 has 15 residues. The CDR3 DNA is TGTGCCAGCAGTTTCGGTCAGGGGGCCCCCTACGAGCAGTACTTC. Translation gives CASSFGQGAPYEQYF. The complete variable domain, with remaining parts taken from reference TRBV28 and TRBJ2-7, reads DVKVTQSSRYLVKRTGEKVFLECVQDMDHENMFWYRQDPGLGLRLIYFSYDVKMKEKGDIPEGYSVSREKKERFSLILESASTNQTSMYLCASSFGQGAPYEQYFGPGTRLTVT.

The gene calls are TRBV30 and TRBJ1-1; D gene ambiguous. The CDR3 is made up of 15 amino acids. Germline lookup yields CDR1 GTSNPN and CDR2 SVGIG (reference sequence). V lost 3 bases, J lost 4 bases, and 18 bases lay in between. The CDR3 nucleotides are TGTGCCTGGAGCGGCGGTTTCAGTTTGGGCACTGAAGCTTTCTTT. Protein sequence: CAWSGGFSLGTEAFF.

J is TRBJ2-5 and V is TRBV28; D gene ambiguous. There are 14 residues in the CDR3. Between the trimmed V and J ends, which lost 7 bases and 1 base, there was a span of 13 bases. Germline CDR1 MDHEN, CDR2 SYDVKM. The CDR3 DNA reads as TGTGCCAGCAAACTAAACTATCTCCAAGAGACCCAGTACTTC. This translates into CASKLNYLQETQYF.

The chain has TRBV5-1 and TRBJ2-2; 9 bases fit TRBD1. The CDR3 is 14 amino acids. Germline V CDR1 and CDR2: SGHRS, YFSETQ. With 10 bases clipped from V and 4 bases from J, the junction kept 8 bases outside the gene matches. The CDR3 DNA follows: TGCGCCTCCGCGGGGACAGGGCTCACCGGGGAGCTGTTTTTT. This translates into CASAGTGLTGELFF.

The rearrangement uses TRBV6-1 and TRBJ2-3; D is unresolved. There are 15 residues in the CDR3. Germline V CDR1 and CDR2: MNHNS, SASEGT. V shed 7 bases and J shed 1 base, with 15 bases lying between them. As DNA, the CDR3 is TGTGCCAGCATCTTACCCGTCCGGGGCACAGATACGCAGTATTTT. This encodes CASILPVRGTDTQYF.

The CDR3 coding sequence is TGTGCCAGCAGTGAAGCAGGGACCGGGTCTTTCTATGGCTACACCTTC. This encodes CASSEAGTGSFYGYTF. The rearrangement uses TRBV2 and TRBJ1-2; a possible D gene is TRBD1 (5 bases). Trimming removed 0 bases from V and 4 bases from J, with 15 bases in between. Per germline, CDR1 SNHLY and CDR2 FYNNEI. The CDR3 has 16 residues.